These T cell receptor beta chains were read from a single sample in a study of cytomegalovirus exposure and HLA in healthy donors. Only in-frame clones appear in the TCRdb table, and some are missing; sequencing was by immunoSEQ multiplex PCR. The repertoire consists of around 100,000 clones, with roughly 73% occurring once and the leading ten covering approximately 4.8%. Sequenced input: PBMCs. These TCRs come from a male donor in good health and CMV-seropositive. CDR3s include the opening cysteine and the closing phenylalanine or tryptophan. Fields, in order: CDR3 length, clone size, D gene, J gene, V gene, CDR3 DNA, CDR3 protein. The D gene is left open where the match is weak. The listing skips clone size in some rows; elsewhere it reads once, few, many or a size class.

14 - - TRBJ1-1 TRBV28 TGTGCCAGCAGTTTAACAGGCCTCTTGAAATCGGCTTTCTTT CASSLTGLLKSAFF
11 - - TRBJ1-2 TRBV2 TGTGCCAGAATCGGTGTGTGGGGCTACACCTTC CARIGVWGYTF
19 - TRBD2 TRBJ2-5 TRBV4-1 TGCGCCAGCAGCCATAGGAGACTAGCGGGAGTAACGGCGGGAGAGACCCAGTACTTC CASSHRRLAGVTAGETQYF
15 - - TRBJ2-4 TRBV18 TGTGCCAGCTCGGCATCGGTAGCGACCAAAAACATTCAGTACTTC CASSASVATKNIQYF
14 once TRBD2 TRBJ2-3 TRBV5-1 TGCGCCAGCAGCTTGGAGACTAGCTCCGATACGCAGTATTTT CASSLETSSDTQYF
13 - TRBD1 TRBJ1-5 TRBV19 TGTGCCAGTAGCGCCGGACAGGTGCGGCCCCAGCATTTT CASSAGQVRPQHF
12 few - TRBJ1-2 TRBV6-1 TGTGCCAGCAGTTTTCAGACTGGGGGCTACACCTTC CASSFQTGGYTF
11 - - TRBJ2-7 TRBV27 TGTGCCACCACCGGGGGAGGCGAGCAGTACTTC CATTGGGEQYF
14 - - TRBJ1-1 TRBV5-1 TGCGCCAGCAGCTTTAAGGACAGACACACTGAAGCTTTCTTT CASSFKDRHTEAFF
19 - TRBD2 TRBJ2-1 TRBV10-2 TGCGCCAGCAGTGAGTCGGACCTAGCGGGAGGGAGCTCCTACAATGAGCAGTTCTTC CASSESDLAGGSSYNEQFF
13 - - TRBJ2-5 TRBV5-1 TGCGCCAGCAGCTCAGGACAGAAAGAGACCCAGTACTTC CASSSGQKETQYF
12 - - TRBJ2-7 TRBV6-1 TGTGCCATCGGAACTAGTCCGTACGAGCAGTACTTC CAIGTSPYEQYF
11 few - TRBJ1-2 TRBV5-4 TGTGCCAGCAACTTTGGAGGAGGCTACACCTTC CASNFGGGYTF
11 - - TRBJ2-7 TRBV5-4 TGTGCCAGCAGCCTCATGAACGAGCAGTACTTC CASSLMNEQYF
14 - TRBD1 TRBJ2-7 TRBV29-1 TGCAGCGTTGCCGGGATGGGACAGGGCTACGAGCAGTACTTC CSVAGMGQGYEQYF
13 once TRBD1 TRBJ1-1 TRBV27 TGTGCCAGCAGTTTTGGGCAGGGGGCTGAAGCTTTCTTT CASSFGQGAEAFF
15 - TRBD2 TRBJ2-7 TRBV9 TGTGCCAGCAGCTCTGGGACTAGCGGGTTCTACGAGCAGTACTTC CASSSGTSGFYEQYF
16 - TRBD2 TRBJ2-7 TRBV27 TGTGCCAGCAGTTTATCGACCGGGGGGGTAGGGTTCGAGCAGTACTTC CASSLSTGGVGFEQYF
15 - - TRBJ1-3 TRBV28 TGTGCCAGCAGTCCCATGGGGCTTTCTGGAAACACCATATATTTT CASSPMGLSGNTIYF
13 - TRBD1 TRBJ2-7 TRBV27 TGTGCCAGCAGTTTTGGACAGGGCGACGAGCAGTACTTC CASSFGQGDEQYF
13 - TRBD1 TRBJ1-6 TRBV6-5 TGTGCCAGCAAGGGACAGTATAATTCACCCCTCCACTTT CASKGQYNSPLHF
15 few TRBD1 TRBJ2-7 TRBV19 TGTGCCAGTAGTATTCTGACAGGGGGATCCTACGAGCAGTACTTC CASSILTGGSYEQYF
14 - - TRBJ1-1 TRBV6-5 TGTGCCACCGTAAAGGGGGGGGCAGGTACTGAAGCTTTCTTT CATVKGGAGTEAFF
15 - TRBD1 TRBJ2-2 TRBV7-9 TGTGCCAGCAGCCCGCCGGGACAGGCGGTCGGGGAGCTGTTTTTT CASSPPGQAVGELFF
13 - - TRBJ1-3 TRBV30 TGTGCCTGGACGCGAAACTCTGGAAACACCATATATTTT CAWTRNSGNTIYF
14 - - TRBJ2-7 TRBV18 TGTGCCAGCTCGGGTTTCAGCGGCATCGACGAGCAGTACTTC CASSGFSGIDEQYF
13 - - TRBJ1-1 TRBV11-1 TGTGCCAGCAGCTCGTTCCGTTACACTGAAGCTTTCTTT CASSSFRYTEAFF
14 once - TRBJ2-1 TRBV28 TGTGCCAGCAGTTTAGGACTCTCCTACAATGAGCAGTTCTTC CASSLGLSYNEQFF
13 - - TRBJ2-7 TRBV19 TGTGCCAGTAGTAGCGGGACGGCCTACGAGCAGTACTTC CASSSGTAYEQYF
15 - - TRBJ1-6 TRBV30 TGTGCCTGGAGCGGTATAAGTAGGGGGAACTCACCCCTCCACTTT CAWSGISRGNSPLHF
16 - - TRBJ2-3 TRBV5-1 TGCGCCAGCAGCACAGGGCCTACCTTAAACACAGATACGCAGTATTTT CASSTGPTLNTDTQYF
15 - TRBD1 TRBJ2-5 TRBV5-1 TGCGCCAGCAGCTTGTCGGGACAGGGTTTTGAGACCCAGTACTTC CASSLSGQGFETQYF
16 - TRBD1 TRBJ1-1 TRBV28 TGTGCCAGCAGTCCACGGACAGGGTTAGCGAACACTGAAGCTTTCTTT CASSPRTGLANTEAFF
14 - - TRBJ2-2 TRBV30 TGTGCCTGGAGGAGACAGGGAGGCACCGGGGAGCTGTTTTTT CAWRRQGGTGELFF
11 - - TRBJ2-5 TRBV20-1 TGCAGTGCTAGAGCTGGGGCCGCCCCGTACTTC CSARAGAAPYF
15 few TRBD1 TRBJ2-7 TRBV7-6 TGTGCCAGCAGCTCAGGTGTAGGGACAGCCTACGAGCAGTACTTC CASSSGVGTAYEQYF
15 - - TRBJ2-1 TRBV6-1 TGTGCCAGCAGACGGTCCAAAAGCTCCTACAATGAGCAGTTCTTC CASRRSKSSYNEQFF
16 - - TRBJ2-1 TRBV5-1 TGCGCCAGCAGCCCAACAGGGATTAGCTCCTACAATGAGCAGTTCTTC CASSPTGISSYNEQFF
17 - TRBD1 TRBJ1-1 TRBV27 TGTGCCAGCAGTAACAGGGGGCCAGCTTTCATCGGCACTGAAGCTTTCTTT CASSNRGPAFIGTEAFF
14 - - TRBJ2-3 TRBV28 TGTGCCAGCAGTTTAGGGACTTTTACAGATACGCAGTATTTT CASSLGTFTDTQYF
15 - - TRBJ1-5 TRBV27 - CASSSSGQQYRPQHF
14 - TRBD1 TRBJ1-2 TRBV7-9 TGTGCCAGCAGCAGGGACAGGGGGGACTATGGCTACACCTTC CASSRDRGDYGYTF
14 - TRBD1 TRBJ2-3 TRBV7-3 TGTGCCAGCAGCTTAACCGCAGGGGGAGATACGCAGTATTTT CASSLTAGGDTQYF
13 - - TRBJ2-1 TRBV7-2 TGTGCCAGCAGCTTTGGAGGCTACAATGAGCAGTTCTTC CASSFGGYNEQFF
13 few - TRBJ1-5 TRBV29-1 TGCAGCGTCGCTGACTATAGCAATCAGCCCCAGCATTTT CSVADYSNQPQHF
16 - - TRBJ1-4 TRBV7-2 TGTGCCAGCAGCTTAGAGGCAGGGTTGGCTAATGAAAAACTGTTTTTT CASSLEAGLANEKLFF
15 - - TRBJ2-7 TRBV19 TGTGCCAGTAGTATAGGTGGCAGGGTTTTCCACGAGCAGTACTTC CASSIGGRVFHEQYF
15 - - TRBJ1-4 TRBV27 TGTGCCAGCAGTTTCATAGCGAGGCGGGATGAAAAACTGTTTTTT CASSFIARRDEKLFF
15 medium-sized - TRBJ2-1 TRBV6-1 TGTGCCAGCAGTGAAGCGGGGGGCTCCTACAATGAGCAGTTCTTC CASSEAGGSYNEQFF
12 - - TRBJ2-2 TRBV29-1 TGCAGCTTCCGTGGAGACACCGGGGAGCTGTTTTTT CSFRGDTGELFF
15 - TRBD1 TRBJ1-2 TRBV6-6 TGTGCCAGCAGTTACCCAAGGACAGGGACCTATGGCTACACCTTC CASSYPRTGTYGYTF
11 - - TRBJ2-5 TRBV6-1 TGTGCCAGCAGTCTACAGGGGACCCAGTACTTC CASSLQGTQYF
15 - TRBD2 TRBJ2-7 TRBV2 TGTGCCAGCAGCTCTAGCGGGAGGGCCATCTCCGAGCAGTACTTC CASSSSGRAISEQYF